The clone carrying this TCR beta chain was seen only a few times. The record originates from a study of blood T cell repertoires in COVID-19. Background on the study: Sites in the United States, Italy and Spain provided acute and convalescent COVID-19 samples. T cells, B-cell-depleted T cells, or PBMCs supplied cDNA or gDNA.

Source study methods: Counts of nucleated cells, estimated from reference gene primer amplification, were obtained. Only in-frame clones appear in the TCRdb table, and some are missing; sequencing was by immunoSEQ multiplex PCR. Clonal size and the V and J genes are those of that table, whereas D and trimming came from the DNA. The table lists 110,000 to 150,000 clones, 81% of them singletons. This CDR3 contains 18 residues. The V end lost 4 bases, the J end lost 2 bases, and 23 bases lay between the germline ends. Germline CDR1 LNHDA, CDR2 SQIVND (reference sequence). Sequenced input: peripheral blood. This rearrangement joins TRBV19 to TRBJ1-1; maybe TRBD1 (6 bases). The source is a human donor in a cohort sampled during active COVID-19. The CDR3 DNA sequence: TGTGCCAGTAGTAACCGGGACACCCGGTGGGCCTTAAACACTGAAGCTTTCTTT. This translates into CASSNRDTRWALNTEAFF.